The 19 T cell receptor beta chains in this list originate from one sample, sequenced in a study of cytomegalovirus exposure and HLA in healthy donors. Both 60 Vbeta primers and 13 Jbeta primers went into the PCR. Sequencing was performed with immunoSEQ multiplex PCR; in TCRdb, only in-frame clones are kept and a portion is missing. The table lists some 150,000 clones, roughly four fifths of them singletons. The sample comprised PBMCs. These receptor sequences come from a man aged 45-65 years in good health and CMV-seropositive.

The chain combines TRBV6-5 with TRBJ2-7, with 9 bases identical to TRBD2. The CDR3 is made up of 15 amino acids. V shed 7 bases, J shed 5 bases, and the junction held 12 bases outside the gene matches. Germline CDR1 reads MNHEY; CDR2 reads SVGAGI. The CDR3 sequence: CASISKGGRAHEQYF. Here the CDR3 DNA reads TGTGCCAGCATATCGAAGGGCGGGAGGGCCCACGAGCAGTACTTC.

The CDR3 here is CASSLGRGRGTDTQYF. The CDR3 DNA is TGTGCCAGCAGCTTAGGAAGGGGGCGCGGCACAGATACGCAGTATTTT. V usage is TRBV7-6 and J usage is TRBJ2-3; 7 bases line up with TRBD1. CDR1 SGHVS and CDR2 FNYEAQ come from the germline V gene. J was trimmed by 1 base and V by 1 base; bases with no gene match: 5. This CDR3 region has 16 residues.

The rearrangement links TRBV30 to TRBJ2-7, with 9 bases that match TRBD1. The CDR3 runs 15 residues. Germline assignment: CDR1 GTSNPN and CDR2 SVGIG (reference sequence). Germline trimming cut 4 bases from V and 3 bases from J; bases unmatched to any gene: 10. The CDR3 bases are TGTGCCTGGAACCAAGTCGACAGGGGGGTCTACGAGCAGTACTTC. Translating gives CAWNQVDRGVYEQYF.

This clone appeared once. The chain couples TRBV21-1 to TRBJ1-1; TRBD1 is taken as the D call from the table, unchecked against the DNA. TRBV21-1 is a pseudogene. There are 15 residues in the CDR3. As DNA, the CDR3 is TGTGCCAGCAGCGGTCCGGGACACCAGAACACTGAAGCTTTCTTT. This sequence encodes CASSGPGHQNTEAFF.

The chain links TRBV19 to TRBJ2-1, with 10 bases identical to TRBD2. Germline assignment: CDR1 LNHDA and CDR2 SQIVND (reference sequence). CDR3 length: 16 amino acids. With 3 bases clipped from V and 4 bases from J, the junction kept 6 bases outside the gene matches. CDR3 sequence (DNA): TGTGCCAGTAGTATGACTAGCGGGCCCAAATACAATGAGCAGTTCTTC. Protein: CASSMTSGPKYNEQFF.

The chain is built from TRBV5-1 and TRBJ2-5; TRBD2 aligns across 10 bases. There are 17 residues in the CDR3. From germline, CDR1 is SGHRS and CDR2 YFSETQ. The J segment lost 5 bases and the V segment lost 1 base, leaving 11 bases of the junction unmatched. The CDR3 loop is CASSLWVAGGRGETQYF. In DNA, the CDR3 is TGCGCCAGCAGCTTGTGGGTAGCGGGGGGCCGAGGGGAGACCCAGTACTTC.

J is TRBJ1-6 and V is TRBV28; the D gene is possibly TRBD1 (5 bases). Germline V CDR1 and CDR2: MDHEN, SYDVKM. This CDR3 region has 13 residues. The V end lost 4 bases, the J end lost 7 bases, and 8 bases lay between the germline ends. CDR3: CASSWDSNSPLHF. Here the CDR3 DNA reads TGTGCCAGCAGTTGGGACTCGAATTCACCCCTCCACTTT.

The chain couples TRBV27 to TRBJ2-7; TRBD1 matches at 8 bases. The V and J ends lost 7 bases and 6 bases, in that order; junction bases with no gene match: 8. CDR3 length: 13 residues. The germline V gene has CDR1 MNHEY and CDR2 SMNVEV (reference sequence). CDR3 nucleotide sequence: TGTGCCAGCACGGACAGGGTTAGTGGCGAGCAGTACTTC. It codes for CASTDRVSGEQYF.

The rearrangement links TRBV4-2 to TRBJ2-7; tentative D call: TRBD2 (6 bases). Trimming cost V 0 bases and J 4 bases, with 10 bases left between them. Per germline, CDR1 LGHNA and CDR2 YNFKEQ. The CDR3 runs 14 residues. The CDR3 DNA follows: TGTGCCAGCAGCCAAGAAATGGAGGGTTACGAGCAGTACTTC. Its translation: CASSQEMEGYEQYF.

The chain recombines TRBV27 with TRBJ1-2; 7 positions agree with TRBD1. Unmatched junction bases numbered 11, after V lost 5 bases and J lost 8 bases. Germline V CDR1 and CDR2: MNHEY, SMNVEV (reference sequence). The CDR3 has 14 residues. The DNA of the CDR3 is TGTGCCAGCAGTCGAGGGGACAGTGGGCGAGGCTACACCTTC. Its translation: CASSRGDSGRGYTF.

The chain carries TRBV28 and TRBJ2-7; TRBD1 matches at 9 bases. Germline V gene data show CDR1 as MDHEN and CDR2 as SYDVKM. The CDR3 spans 12 residues. DNA of the CDR3: TGTAGGTCGGGACAGGGTTCCTACGAGCAGTACTTC. Amino acid sequence: CRSGQGSYEQYF.

The chain recombines TRBV19 with TRBJ2-5, with a tentative D call TRBD2 (6 bases). In germline, CDR1 is LNHDA, CDR2 SQIVND (reference sequence). V lost 3 bases to trimming and J lost 0 bases, with 11 bases between them. This CDR3 has 15 residues. CDR3 sequence (DNA): TGTGCCAGTAGTATCGGTGGGAGGTACCAAGAGACCCAGTACTTC. Translating gives CASSIGGRYQETQYF.

The gene calls are TRBV9 and TRBJ2-7; possible D gene TRBD1, 6 bases. The V gene lost 3 bases and the J gene lost 7 bases, with 17 bases spanning the gap. Per the germline V gene, CDR1 is SGDLS and CDR2 is YYNGEE. The CDR3 extends over 14 amino acids. CDR3 in amino acids: CASSALGASGEQYF. CDR3 bases: TGTGCCAGCAGCGCGTTGGGGGCATCGGGGGAGCAGTACTTC.

The chain recombines TRBV10-1 with TRBJ2-2; D may be TRBD2 (5 bases). The CDR3 spans 12 residues. V was cut by 6 bases and J by 5 bases, with 7 bases left in between. Germline values: CDR1 WNHNN, CDR2 SYGVQD (reference sequence). CDR3 region: CASSSGTGELFF. The CDR3 DNA reads TGCGCCAGCAGCTCGGGGACCGGGGAGCTGTTTTTT.

V gene TRBV4-3 combines with J gene TRBJ2-2, with 9 bases matching TRBD2. V dropped 1 base and J dropped 5; count of bases not matched to a gene: 11. This CDR3 has 18 residues. Germline assignment: CDR1 LGHNA and CDR2 YSLEER. Written as DNA, the CDR3 is TGCGCCAGCAGCCAAGGGAGGTGGCGGGGGGGCCGGACCGGGGAGCTGTTTTTT. Translating gives CASSQGRWRGGRTGELFF.

The rearrangement uses TRBV7-2 and TRBJ2-5; TRBD1 matches at 9 bases. The J call may be in error: the DNA end matches TRBJ2-7 better. The CDR3 has 15 residues. Germline lookup yields CDR1 SGHTA and CDR2 FQGNSA. Here the CDR3 DNA reads TGTGCCAGCAGCTTACAGGGACAGGGTCTCGACGAGCAGTACTTC. This translates into CASSLQGQGLDEQYF.

This clone was found once. One end of the junction fails to match germline, which may point to a read error. J is TRBJ2-1 and V is TRBV5-8, with 7 positions matching TRBD1. The V gene's germline CDR1 is SGHTS and CDR2 YDEGEE. This CDR3 is built from 14 residues. This chain's CDR3 is CASSLDRGDYLRVF. The CDR3 nucleotides read TGTGCCAGCAGCTTGGACAGGGGAGATTACTTGCGGGTCTTC.

J is TRBJ1-5 and V is TRBV6-1, with a tentative D call TRBD1 (6 bases). The CDR3 consists of 15 residues. Germline-derived CDR1 and CDR2 are MNHNS and SASEGT. The V end was cut by 4 bases, the J end by 5 bases, with 15 bases between. The CDR3 here is CASSATRDTDQPQHF. The CDR3 coding sequence is TGTGCCAGCAGTGCGACCCGGGACACTGATCAGCCCCAGCATTTT.

V is TRBV18 and J is TRBJ2-2; D uncertain. Germline V gives CDR1 KGHSH, CDR2 LQKENI. This CDR3 is built from 17 residues. Trimming shortened V by 1 base and J by 2 bases, and 14 bases separated the two germline ends. The CDR3: CASSPQSLWSNTGELFF. The CDR3 nucleotides are TGTGCCAGCTCACCACAATCTCTTTGGAGTAACACCGGGGAGCTGTTTTTT. The entire variable domain, with the rest obtained from reference TRBV18 and TRBJ2-2, is as follows: NAGVMQNPRHLVRRRGQEARLRCSPMKGHSHVYWYRQLPEEGLKFMVYLQKENIIDESGMPKERFSAEFPKEGPSILRIQQVVRGDSAAYFCASSPQSLWSNTGELFFGEGSRLTVL.